This T cell receptor beta chain came from a study of blood T cells in healthy people across ages. Study results and limitations: Observed TCR beta diversity per million T cells went down as age went up. This fall followed a roughly linear course with age.

The authors ran a second PCR of about 7 to 11 cycles using a sample-barcoded 5' primer and a J-beta primer mix. MiXCR was run by TCRdb on the 5' RACE reads, yielding one entry per CDR3 protein. Among some 940,000 distinct CDR3 sequences, under 35% were seen once, and the ten largest hold approximately 10%. This clonotype occurred a few times. The antigen is not known. CDR1 is LGHDT and CDR2 is YNNKEL in the germline V gene (reference sequence). This CDR3 has 13 residues. The V and J ends lost 3 bases and 6 bases respectively, with 10 bases between them. These same records also appear under a second study, on T cells of mothers and their children. That work adds: All donors were healthy and Caucasian; they were three mothers and their six children. Input to cDNA synthesis comprised all extracted RNA, at a ratio of approximately 1.5 ug per 15 ul. Overlap measured in related mother-child pairs was slightly, non-significantly higher than in unrelated pairs.

The sequence was obtained from a woman aged 40 to 50 in good health. The specimen was blood. The V and J genes are TRBV3-1 and TRBJ2-3; possibly TRBD1 or TRBD2 for D (6 bases each). The DNA of the CDR3 is TGTGCCAGCAGCCACCTAGGGGGGGATACGCAGTATTTT. It is translated as CASSHLGGDTQYF.